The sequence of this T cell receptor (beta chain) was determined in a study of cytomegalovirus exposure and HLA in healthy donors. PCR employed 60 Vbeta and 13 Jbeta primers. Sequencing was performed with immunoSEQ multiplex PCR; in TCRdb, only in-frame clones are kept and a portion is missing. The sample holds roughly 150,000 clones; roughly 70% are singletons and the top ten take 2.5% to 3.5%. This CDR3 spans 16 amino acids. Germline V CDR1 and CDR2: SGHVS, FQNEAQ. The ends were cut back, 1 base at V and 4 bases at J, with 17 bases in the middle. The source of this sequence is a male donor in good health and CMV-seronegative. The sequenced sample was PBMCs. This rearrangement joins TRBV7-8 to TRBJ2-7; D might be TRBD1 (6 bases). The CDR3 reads CASSLGGLQGAYEQYF. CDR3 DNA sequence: TGTGCCAGCAGCTTAGGGGGTTTACAGGGTGCGTACGAGCAGTACTTC.